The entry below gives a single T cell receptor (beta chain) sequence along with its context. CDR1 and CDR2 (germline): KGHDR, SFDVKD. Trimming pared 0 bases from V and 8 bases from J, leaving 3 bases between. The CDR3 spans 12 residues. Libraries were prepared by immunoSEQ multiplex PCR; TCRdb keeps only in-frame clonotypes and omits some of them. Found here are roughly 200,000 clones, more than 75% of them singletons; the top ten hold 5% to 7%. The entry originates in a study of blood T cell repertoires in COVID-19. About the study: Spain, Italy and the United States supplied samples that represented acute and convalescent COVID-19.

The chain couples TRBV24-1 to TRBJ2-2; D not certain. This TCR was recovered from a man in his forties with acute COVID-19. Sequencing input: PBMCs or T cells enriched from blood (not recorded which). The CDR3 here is CATSDLSGELFF. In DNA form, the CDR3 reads TGTGCCACCAGTGATTTGTCTGGGGAGCTGTTTTTT.